This TCR beta chain was found in a study of human T cells and chemical hapten exposure. Time point reported: patch test 1, 2 weeks after DPC sensitization. Treatment in this sample: therapeutic diphenylcyclopropenone sensitization with weekly scalp DPC. Via MiXCR, TCRdb re-called the RACE reads, giving one row per CDR3 protein. The sample carries tens of thousands of distinct CDR3 sequences, roughly a tenth recorded once. CDR1 and CDR2 (germline): DFQATT, SNEGSKA (reference sequence). Between the trimmed V and J ends, which lost 4 bases and 4 bases, there was a span of 10 bases. The length of the CDR3 is 12 residues.

The chain is built from TRBV20-1 and TRBJ1-2; D unresolved. The receptor was isolated from a woman in her 40s with alopecia areata. Some clones in this sample may be carry-over from other donors' samples. Sequencing used whole blood, obtained in connection with sensitization to the hapten diphenylcyclopropenone (DPC). In DNA form, the CDR3 reads TGCAGTGCTACCCGACCGGGCTATGGCTACACCTTC. It specifies CSATRPGYGYTF.